The TCR beta chain under discussion was sequenced for a study of cytomegalovirus exposure and HLA in healthy donors. Primers for the PCR totalled 60 Vbeta and 13 Jbeta. The assay was immunoSEQ multiplex PCR, and TCRdb's table has in-frame clones only and misses some. The profile covers about 210,000 clones, with roughly 77% appearing a single time and 3.4% taken by the ten largest. Points on this clone: The antigen is unknown. Other DNA variants within this sample encode the same CDR3.

The V end was cut by 0 bases, the J end by 2 bases, with 17 bases between. The CDR3 consists of 17 residues. From germline, CDR1 is MGHDK and CDR2 SYGVNS. Overall study findings and caveats: Highly shared variants forming one cluster were likely a sequencing artifact. Cytomegalovirus association was assigned to more than 150 TCR beta chains. Later analysis suggested most CMV-associated TCR beta chains were HLA-restricted.

The chain combines TRBV25-1 with TRBJ2-7, with TRBD2 as a possible D gene (6 bases). Sequencing input: PBMCs. This receptor was obtained from a man aged 40-50 years in good health and CMV-seropositive. CDR3 residues: CASSEYKIAEFPYEQYF. DNA for the CDR3: TGTGCCAGCAGTGAATATAAAATAGCGGAGTTTCCCTACGAGCAGTACTTC.